This TCR beta chain derives from a study of T cell responses to AZD1222 COVID-19 vaccine. Study context: Doses given second, at about 4 or about 12 weeks, were pooled.

With respect to this clone: What it binds is not known.

Here immunoSEQ multiplex PCR was the method, and the copy in TCRdb shows in-frame clones only, minus some. This table holds some 120,000 clones, around 92% found once. Study-level points and caveats: Targets within unmutated variant regions were reportedly found for nearly half of spike-specific TCRs. Donors skewed white British and female; clonal diversity was possibly underestimated.

Germline V CDR1 and CDR2: KGHSH, LQKENI. With 0 bases removed from V and 11 bases from J, the gap between germline ends came to 11 bases. CDR3 length: 13 residues. The receptor was derived from an adult in good health. Sequences were derived from peripheral blood, sampled on day 0 of AZD1222 vaccination. V gene TRBV18 combines with J gene TRBJ2-1, with a weak D call TRBD2 (5 bases). CDR3 bases: TGTGCCAGCTCACCACCGGACTCAGACAAGCAGTTCTTC. Amino acids: CASSPPDSDKQFF.